This TCR beta chain derives from a study of T cell responses to AZD1222 COVID-19 vaccine (dated by TCRdb to the early 2020s). About the investigation overall: Because spike-specific TCR depth and breadth did not differ between the two schedules, AZD1222 recipients who got a second dose at roughly 4 weeks were pooled with those who got a second dose at roughly 12 weeks. Trial participants were enrolled by age into subgroups of 18-55, 56-69 and 70-plus years, and around 150, 28 and 57 TCR-sequenced participants, respectively, were included in these subgroups. A total of approximately 250 trial participants underwent TCR sequencing, of whom approximately 200 had received two doses of AZD1222 and about 25 had received two doses of the MenACWY control vaccine.

The CDR3 regions of human TCRbeta chains were subjected to immunosequencing. As for the original processing: TCRs in the repertoires were matched against a reference library of SARS-CoV-2-specific TCRs that had been generated with the MIRA antigen-specificity platform. Breadth was defined as the fraction of unique TCRs that were SARS-CoV-2-associated. Depth was defined as the fraction of total T cells that were SARS-CoV-2-associated. Using the MIRA data, every spike-specific TCR was mapped to the spike region that the TCR reacted to and assigned to either a CD4 or a CD8 class. Log10-transformed breadth and depth values were compared by one-way ANOVA with Sidak's multiple comparisons tests. Not all clones reach the TCRdb copy of this immuneACCESS table, which keeps in-frame sequences only. Checked studies attribute under half of the gap to unresolved V genes and leave the rest unexplained. The D gene and trimming were derived from the DNA, and the V and J assignments and clone size from that table. The sample includes 150,000 or so clones, with 70% to 90% observed a single time. Of the sample, 5% to 5.5% falls within the top ten clones.

Results the study describes overall, beyond this receptor: Nearly half of unique spike-specific TCRs reportedly recognized epitopes outside regions mutated in the B.1.351 and B.1.1.7 variants. A significant rise in spike-specific TCR breadth and depth was observed after two AZD1222 doses relative to day 0 and relative to MenACWY recipients. Participants were mostly white British, with more females than males. The authors suggested clonal diversity may have been underestimated. The 56-69-year group was small, and its depth increase did not reach significance, likely because of low power. Because no day 14 peak-response samples were available, repertoires were characterized only after the peak T cell response. The whole spike protein was spanned by vaccine-associated CD4 TCRs, and dominant responses were seen in regions 160-218 and 743-854. Conclusions about previously exposed vaccinees were limited because only six or seven AZD1222 recipients were SARS-CoV-2 seropositive at baseline.

The time point label of this sample denotes: baseline before first vaccination. Vaccinee samples came from UK trials COV001 and COV002, including a single-blind randomized controlled phase 2/3 trial of AZD1222 (ChAdOx1 nCoV-19) in healthy adults. For TCRbeta chain sequencing, PBMC samples were collected from trial participants at day 0 and at day 28 after the second dose. The cysteine opens and the phenylalanine closes a CDR3 of 15 amino acids. The only DNA kept is the CDR3, 45 bases in frame from the first base. The CDR1 and CDR2 encoded by the germline V gene (reference sequence) are SGHKS and YYEKEE. The junction carries 10 bases between V and J, which are trimmed by 0 bases and 3 bases respectively. In the case of this clone: The target of this receptor is not known. Base quality data are lacking; no much larger clone is found one base away.

This sample comprised peripheral blood, obtained on day 0 of AZD1222 vaccination. The chain is assembled from TRBV5-5 and TRBJ2-1; TRBD1 is a weak D gene call, 5 bases matching. This TCR was recovered from an adult in good health. The CDR3 loop reads CASSLEGPSYNEQFF. Here is the DNA: TGTGCCAGCAGCTTGGAGGGGCCAAGCTACAATGAGCAGTTCTTC.